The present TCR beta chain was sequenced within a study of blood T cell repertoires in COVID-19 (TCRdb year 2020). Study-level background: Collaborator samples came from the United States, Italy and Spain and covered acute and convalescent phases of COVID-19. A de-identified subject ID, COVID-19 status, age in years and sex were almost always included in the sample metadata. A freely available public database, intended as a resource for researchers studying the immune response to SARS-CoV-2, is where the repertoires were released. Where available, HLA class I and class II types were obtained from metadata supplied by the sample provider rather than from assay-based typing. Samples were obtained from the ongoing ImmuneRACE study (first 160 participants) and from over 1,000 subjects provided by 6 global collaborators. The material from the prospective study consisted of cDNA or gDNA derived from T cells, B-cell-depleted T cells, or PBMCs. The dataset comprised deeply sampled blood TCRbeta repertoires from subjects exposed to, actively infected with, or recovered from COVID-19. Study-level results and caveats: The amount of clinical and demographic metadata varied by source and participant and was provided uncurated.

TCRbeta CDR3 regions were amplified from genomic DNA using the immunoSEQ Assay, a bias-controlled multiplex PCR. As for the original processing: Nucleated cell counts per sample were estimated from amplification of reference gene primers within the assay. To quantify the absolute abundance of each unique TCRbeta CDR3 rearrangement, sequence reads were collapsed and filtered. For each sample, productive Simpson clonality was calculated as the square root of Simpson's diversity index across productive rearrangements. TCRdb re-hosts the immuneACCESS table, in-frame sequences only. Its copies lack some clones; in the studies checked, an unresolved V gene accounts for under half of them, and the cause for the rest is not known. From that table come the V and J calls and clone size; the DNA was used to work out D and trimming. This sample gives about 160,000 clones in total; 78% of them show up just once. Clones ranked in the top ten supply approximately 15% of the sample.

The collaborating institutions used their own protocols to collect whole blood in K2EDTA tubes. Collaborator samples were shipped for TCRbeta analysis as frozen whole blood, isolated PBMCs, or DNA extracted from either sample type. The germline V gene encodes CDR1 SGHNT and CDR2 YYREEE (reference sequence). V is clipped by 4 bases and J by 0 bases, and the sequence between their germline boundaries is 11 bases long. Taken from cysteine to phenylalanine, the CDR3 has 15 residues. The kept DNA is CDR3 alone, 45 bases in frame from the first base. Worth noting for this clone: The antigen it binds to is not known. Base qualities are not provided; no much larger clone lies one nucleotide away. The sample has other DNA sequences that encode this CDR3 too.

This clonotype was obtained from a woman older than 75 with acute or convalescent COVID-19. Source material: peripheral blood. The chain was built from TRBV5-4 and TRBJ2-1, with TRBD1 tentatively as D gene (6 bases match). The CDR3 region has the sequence CASSPTGSSYNEQFF. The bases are TGTGCCAGCAGCCCCACAGGGAGCTCCTACAATGAGCAGTTCTTC.